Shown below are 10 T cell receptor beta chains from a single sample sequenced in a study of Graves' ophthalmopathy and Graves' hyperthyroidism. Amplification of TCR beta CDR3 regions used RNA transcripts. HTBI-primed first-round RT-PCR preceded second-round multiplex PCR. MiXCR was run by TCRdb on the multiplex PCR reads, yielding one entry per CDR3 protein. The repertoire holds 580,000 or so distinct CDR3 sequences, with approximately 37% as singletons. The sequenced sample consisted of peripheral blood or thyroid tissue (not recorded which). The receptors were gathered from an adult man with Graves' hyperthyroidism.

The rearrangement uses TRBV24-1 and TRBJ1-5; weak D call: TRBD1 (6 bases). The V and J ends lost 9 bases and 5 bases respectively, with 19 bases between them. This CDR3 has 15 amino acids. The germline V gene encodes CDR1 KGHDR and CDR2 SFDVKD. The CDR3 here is CATANQQGPDQPQHF. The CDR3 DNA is TGTGCCACCGCAAACCAACAGGGACCAGATCAGCCCCAGCATTTT.

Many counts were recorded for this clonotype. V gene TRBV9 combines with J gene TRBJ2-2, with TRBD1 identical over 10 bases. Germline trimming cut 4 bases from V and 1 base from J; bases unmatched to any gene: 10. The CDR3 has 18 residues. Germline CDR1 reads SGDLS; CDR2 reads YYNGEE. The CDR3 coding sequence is TGTGCCAGCAGCCTCCACCTAAGGGACAGGGGGAACACCGGGGAGCTGTTTTTT. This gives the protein CASSLHLRDRGNTGELFF.

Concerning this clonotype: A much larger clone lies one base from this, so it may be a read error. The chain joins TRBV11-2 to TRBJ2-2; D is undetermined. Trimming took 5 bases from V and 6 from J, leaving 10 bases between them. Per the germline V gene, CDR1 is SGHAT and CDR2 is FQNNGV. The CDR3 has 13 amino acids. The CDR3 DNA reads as TGTGCCAGCAGCCGGGTGATGGCCGGGGAGCTGTTTTTT. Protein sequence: CASSRVMAGELFF. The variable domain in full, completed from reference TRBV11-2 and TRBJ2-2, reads EAGVAQSPRYKIIEKRQSVAFWCNPISGHATLYWYQQILGQGPKLLIQFQNNGVVDDSQLPKDRFSAERLKGVDSTLKIQPAKLEDSAVYLCASSRVMAGELFFGEGSRLTVL.

The CDR3 spells CSAGTGSKETQYF. The CDR3 DNA reads TGCAGCGCCGGGACAGGGTCGAAAGAGACCCAGTACTTC. The V and J genes are TRBV29-1 and TRBJ2-5, with 9 bases identical to TRBD1. The CDR3 contains 13 residues. J gave up 3 bases and V 7 bases, and 6 bases lay outside the gene matches. CDR1 SQVTM and CDR2 ANQGSEA come from the germline V gene.

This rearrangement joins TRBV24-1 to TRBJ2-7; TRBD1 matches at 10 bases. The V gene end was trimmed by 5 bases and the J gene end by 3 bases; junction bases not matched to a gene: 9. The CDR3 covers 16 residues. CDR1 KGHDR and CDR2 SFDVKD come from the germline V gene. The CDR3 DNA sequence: TGTGCCACCAGTGGCTCCGGGACAGGGGAACTCTACGAGCAGTACTTC. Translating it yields CATSGSGTGELYEQYF.

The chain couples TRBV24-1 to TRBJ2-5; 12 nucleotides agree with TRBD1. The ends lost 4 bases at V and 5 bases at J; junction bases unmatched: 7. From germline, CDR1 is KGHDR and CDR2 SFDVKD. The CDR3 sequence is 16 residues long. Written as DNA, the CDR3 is TGTGCCACCAGTGAGGCCGGGACAGGGGGCCGGGAGACCCAGTACTTC. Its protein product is CATSEAGTGGRETQYF.

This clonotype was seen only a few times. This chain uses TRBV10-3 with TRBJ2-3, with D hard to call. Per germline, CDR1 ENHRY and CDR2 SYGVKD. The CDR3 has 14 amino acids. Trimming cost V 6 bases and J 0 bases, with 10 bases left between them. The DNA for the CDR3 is TGTGCCATCAGCGTGGCGGAGAGCACAGATACGCAGTATTTT. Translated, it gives CAISVAESTDTQYF.

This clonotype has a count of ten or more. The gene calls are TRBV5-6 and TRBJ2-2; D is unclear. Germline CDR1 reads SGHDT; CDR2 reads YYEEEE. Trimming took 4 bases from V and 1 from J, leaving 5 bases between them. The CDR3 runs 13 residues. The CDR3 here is CASSRGNTGELFF. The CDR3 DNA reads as TGTGCCAGCAGCCGCGGGAACACCGGGGAGCTGTTTTTT.

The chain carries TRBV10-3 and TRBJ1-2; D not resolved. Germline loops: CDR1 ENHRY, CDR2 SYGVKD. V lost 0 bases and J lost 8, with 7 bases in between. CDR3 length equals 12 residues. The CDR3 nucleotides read TGTGCCATCAGTGAGTCAGTCGCCGGCTACACCTTC. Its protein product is CAISESVAGYTF.

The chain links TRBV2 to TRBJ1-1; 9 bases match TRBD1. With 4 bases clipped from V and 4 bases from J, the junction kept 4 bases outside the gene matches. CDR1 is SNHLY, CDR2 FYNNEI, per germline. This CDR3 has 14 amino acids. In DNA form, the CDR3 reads TGTGCCAGCAGTGCGACAGGGGGTATCACTGAAGCTTTCTTT. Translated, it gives CASSATGGITEAFF.